Here is one T cell receptor (beta chain) with its context. Antigen unknown. The sample comes from a study of shared clonotypes between healthy human individuals. Study observations and caveats: Non-shared clonotypes were found to have lower generation probabilities than the clonotypes that were shared by all four of the sorted-subset donors.

The naive CD8 fraction comprised CD45RO-negative cells positively selected for CCR7 and excluded terminally differentiated effector memory CD45RA+ cells. Data came from immunoSEQ multiplex PCR; TCRdb stores just in-frame clones and leaves some out. The table lists 2 million to 2.5 million clones, 90% to 95% of them singletons. V was pared by 0 bases and J by 2 bases, with 15 bases between. CDR3 length: 17 amino acids. Germline V gene data show CDR1 as SGDLS and CDR2 as YYNGEE. The sequenced sample was naive CD8+ T cells from PBMCs. The genes are TRBV9 and TRBJ1-5; a possible D gene is TRBD1 (5 bases). The sequence derives from a man aged 18-30 years in good health. Some clones in this sample may be carry-over from other donors' samples. In DNA, the CDR3 is TGTGCCAGCAGCGTAGGAATGGGGCAGGGTGGCAATCAGCCCCAGCATTTT. This gives the protein CASSVGMGQGGNQPQHF.